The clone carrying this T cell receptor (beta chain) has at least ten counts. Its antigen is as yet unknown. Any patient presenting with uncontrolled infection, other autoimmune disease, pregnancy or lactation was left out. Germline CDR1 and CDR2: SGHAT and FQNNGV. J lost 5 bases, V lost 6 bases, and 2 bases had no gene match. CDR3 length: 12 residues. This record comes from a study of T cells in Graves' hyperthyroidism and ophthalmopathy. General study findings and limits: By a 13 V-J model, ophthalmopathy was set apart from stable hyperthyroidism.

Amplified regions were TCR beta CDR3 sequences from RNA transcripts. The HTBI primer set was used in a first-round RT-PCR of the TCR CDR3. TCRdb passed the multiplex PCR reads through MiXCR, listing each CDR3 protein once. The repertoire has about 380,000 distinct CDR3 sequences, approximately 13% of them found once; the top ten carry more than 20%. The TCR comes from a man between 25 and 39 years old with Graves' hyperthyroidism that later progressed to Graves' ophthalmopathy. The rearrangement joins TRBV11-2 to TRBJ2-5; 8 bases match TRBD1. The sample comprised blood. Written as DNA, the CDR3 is TGTGCCAGCAGGGACAGGGTGGAGACCCAGTACTTC. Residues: CASRDRVETQYF.